The clone carrying this TCR beta chain was counted once. The sample comes from a study of blood T cell repertoires in COVID-19. Trimming cost V 3 bases and J 0 bases; bases outside gene matches: 9. In germline, CDR1 is KGHSH, CDR2 LQKENI. The CDR3 is 17 amino acids. Clones were read by immunoSEQ multiplex PCR, and TCRdb kept only the in-frame ones, dropping some. The data show about 52,000 clones, over 75% seen once. Sequencing was done on a sample of peripheral blood. The clonotype comes from a man aged 70-80 years with active COVID-19. V gene TRBV18 combines with J gene TRBJ1-2, with 8 bases matching TRBD1. This CDR3 is CASSPGTGRLANYGYTF. In nucleotides, the CDR3 is TGTGCCAGCTCACCGGGGACAGGCCGGTTAGCTAACTATGGCTACACCTTC.